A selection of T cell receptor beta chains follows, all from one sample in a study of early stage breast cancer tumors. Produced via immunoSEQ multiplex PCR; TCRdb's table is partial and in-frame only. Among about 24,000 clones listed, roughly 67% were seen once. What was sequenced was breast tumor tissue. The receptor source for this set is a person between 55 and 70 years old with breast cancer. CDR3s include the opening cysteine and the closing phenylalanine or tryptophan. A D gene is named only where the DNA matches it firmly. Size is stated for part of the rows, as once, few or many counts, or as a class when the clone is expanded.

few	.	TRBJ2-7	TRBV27	TGTGCCAGCAGTTTACGGGTTGTGGGCTACGAGCAGTACTTC	CASSLRVVGYEQYF
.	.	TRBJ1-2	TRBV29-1	TGCAGCACAAACCGGGGGGCCTATGGCTACACCTTC	CSTNRGAYGYTF
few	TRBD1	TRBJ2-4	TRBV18	TGTGCCAGCTCCCTAGGACAGGGGTCAACCAAAAACATTCAGTACTTC	CASSLGQGSTKNIQYF
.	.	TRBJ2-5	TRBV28	TGTGCCAGCAGTTTTCTTCGGACGGACAAAGAGACCCAGTACTTC	CASSFLRTDKETQYF
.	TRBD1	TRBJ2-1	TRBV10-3	TGTGCCATCAGTAAAATTCCGGGACAGGGGCTTAACAATGAGCAGTTCTTC	CAISKIPGQGLNNEQFF
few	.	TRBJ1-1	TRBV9	TGTGCCAGCAGCATCCCCCCGCTGCAGGGGAGCACTGAAGCTTTCTTT	CASSIPPLQGSTEAFF
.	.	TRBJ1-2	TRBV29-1	TGCAGCGTTGACCGAACCCACCAGGGCCGATACGATGCTACTATGGATGGCTACACCTTC	CSVDRTHQGRYDATMDGYTF
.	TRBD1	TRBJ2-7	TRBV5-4	TGTGCCAGCAGCTGGGACAGATCCTACGAGCAGTACTTC	CASSWDRSYEQYF
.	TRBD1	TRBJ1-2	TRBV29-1	TGCAGCGTTGGGGACAGGCGGAACTATGGCTACACCTTC	CSVGDRRNYGYTF
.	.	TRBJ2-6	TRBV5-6	TGTGCCAGCAGCTTGTACTCACGGCGGCTCAGCTCTGGGGCCAACGTCCTGACTTTC	CASSLYSRRLSSGANVLTF